This T cell receptor (beta chain) was sequenced for a study of T-cell reconstitution after alpha-beta-depleted transplantation in children. The CDR3 is 14 amino acids. In germline, CDR1 is MGHRA, CDR2 YSYEKL. V shed 4 bases and J shed 1 base, with 11 bases lying between them. Unique molecular identifiers featured in how the TCRbeta library was prepared. TCRdb fed the PCR reads into MiXCR, producing one record per CDR3 protein. The sample includes over 300,000 distinct CDR3 sequences, around 10% of them seen just once. This sequence was found in a human donor who donated a stem cell graft to a child with acute lymphoblastic leukemia. This chain joins TRBV4-1 and TRBJ2-7; D uncertain. Here the sequenced sample was PBMCs from the stem cell graft donor, taken from the stem cell graft. CDR3 residues: CASSPLGLSYEQYF. The CDR3 nucleotides read TGCGCCAGCAGCCCCCTCGGGTTATCCTACGAGCAGTACTTC.